This record looks at one T cell receptor (beta chain) sequence and its context. As yet, its antigen is unknown. Unmatched junction bases numbered 9, after V lost 5 bases and J lost 3 bases. The germline V gene encodes CDR1 MNHNS and CDR2 SASEGT. The CDR3 consists of 15 residues. The data were obtained in a study of tumor-infiltrating lymphocytes in localized non-small cell lung cancer. Background on the study: Tumor tissue and non-adjacent uninvolved lung came from each patient. General observations from the study: No T-cell fraction difference was seen between IM1 and IM2 tumors. Compared with uninvolved lung, tumors showed higher T cell infiltration by TCRbeta sequencing.

The table came from immunoSEQ multiplex PCR; TCRdb's copy has only in-frame clones and leaves some out. The profile shows more than 10,000 clones, approximately 83% of them singletons. Source material: uninvolved lung tissue not adjacent to the tumor. The sequence derives from a human donor with non-small cell lung cancer. The chain is built from TRBV6-1 and TRBJ2-7, with 8 bases aligning to TRBD2. The CDR3 coding sequence is TGTGCCAGCAGTTCGGGGGGGGGCGTTGACTACGAGCAGTACTTC. Protein: CASSSGGGVDYEQYF.